Following are 24 T cell receptor beta chains from one sample sequenced in a study of cytomegalovirus exposure and HLA in healthy donors (TCRdb year 2017). Receptor amplification or capture employed the immunoSEQ multiplex PCR assay. For the multiplex PCR, a mixture combining 60 forward primers for TCR Vbeta segments and 13 reverse primers for TCR Jbeta segments was used. As stored in TCRdb, this immuneACCESS dataset retains in-frame rearrangements with V and J assigned. A fraction of the clones does not appear; measured against another copy, unresolved V genes explain less than half of the discrepancy, and the remainder lacks a known reason. The sample table holds 200,000 to 250,000 clones. 0.9% to 1.4% of the sample rests with the top ten. Sequenced: PBMCs. The receptors were gathered from a girl aged 2-10 years in good health and CMV-seropositive.

V gene TRBV9 combines with J gene TRBJ1-3, with TRBD1 matching over 7 bases. V shed 4 bases, J shed 0 bases, and the junction held 7 bases outside the gene matches. CDR1 SGDLS and CDR2 YYNGEE come from the germline V gene. This CDR3 region has 16 residues. This chain's CDR3 is CASSPSDRVSGNTIYF. DNA of the CDR3: TGTGCCAGCAGCCCATCCGACAGGGTCTCTGGAAACACCATATATTTT.

The J gene is TRBJ2-1, the V gene TRBV19, with 12 bases fitting TRBD2. Germline values: CDR1 LNHDA, CDR2 SQIVND (reference sequence). CDR3 length equals 20 residues. The V and J ends lost 5 bases and 0 bases, in that order; junction bases with no gene match: 14. Here the CDR3 reads CASSQGGGLAGYSSYNEQFF. CDR3 nucleotide sequence: TGTGCCAGTAGTCAAGGGGGGGGACTAGCGGGTTACAGCTCCTACAATGAGCAGTTCTTC.

This sequence joins TRBV27 and TRBJ2-7; 9 bases map to TRBD1. This CDR3 has 15 residues. CDR1 and CDR2 from the germline V gene are MNHEY and SMNVEV (reference sequence). The J segment lost 4 bases and the V segment lost 6 bases, leaving 10 bases of the junction unmatched. The CDR3 sequence: CASSSRTGDVYEQYF. The CDR3 nucleotides are TGTGCCAGCAGCTCTAGGACAGGGGACGTGTACGAGCAGTACTTC.

The chain recombines TRBV11-2 with TRBJ2-7; TRBD1 matches at 8 bases. Unmatched junction bases numbered 7, after V lost 3 bases and J lost 6 bases. In germline, CDR1 is SGHAT, CDR2 FQNNGV. The CDR3 loop spans 14 amino acids. In nucleotides, the CDR3 is TGTGCCAGCAGCTTTGGTGACAGGGGCACCGAGCAGTACTTC. As protein: CASSFGDRGTEQYF.

V and J are TRBV18 and TRBJ2-1, with 15 bases matching TRBD2. The CDR3 totals 15 residues. Trimming took 3 bases from V and 7 from J; bases not matched to a gene: 1. Per germline, CDR1 KGHSH and CDR2 LQKENI. The CDR3 protein is CASSPGLAGGNEQFF. Written as DNA, the CDR3 is TGTGCCAGCTCACCGGGACTAGCGGGAGGTAATGAGCAGTTCTTC.

This chain connects TRBV7-9 to TRBJ1-1; D might be TRBD1 (5 bases). The CDR3 is 13 amino acids. V shed 3 bases and J shed 1 base, with 6 bases lying between them. CDR1 and CDR2 from the germline V gene are SEHNR and FQNEAQ (reference sequence). This CDR3 is CASSFTGNTEAFF. As DNA, the CDR3 is TGTGCCAGCAGCTTCACAGGGAACACTGAAGCTTTCTTT.

This rearrangement joins TRBV6-1 to TRBJ1-2, with TRBD1 matching over 7 bases. V lost 7 bases and J lost 5; bases outside the gene matches: 7. Germline values: CDR1 MNHNS, CDR2 SASEGT. The length of the CDR3 is 13 residues. The CDR3 is CASIPLQGYGYTF. Written as DNA, the CDR3 is TGTGCCAGCATCCCTTTACAGGGGTATGGCTACACCTTC.

The chain employs TRBV6-5 and TRBJ2-7, with 7 positions matching TRBD2. In germline, CDR1 is MNHEY, CDR2 SVGAGI. V lost 0 bases and J lost 4; bases outside the gene matches: 6. The CDR3 length is 15 residues. The CDR3 bases are TGTGCCAGCAGTTACTCGTTCCTAGCGGAGTACGAGCAGTACTTC. Translating gives CASSYSFLAEYEQYF.

The chain combines TRBV5-1 with TRBJ1-1; no clear D gene. The CDR3 sequence is 15 residues long. CDR1 is SGHRS and CDR2 is YFSETQ in the germline V gene. V was pared by 6 bases and J by 5 bases, with 20 bases between. The chain's CDR3 is CASTGTGSQRTEAFF. CDR3 sequence (DNA): TGCGCCAGCACTGGCACTGGGAGTCAGAGAACTGAAGCTTTCTTT.

This chain's CDR3 is CASSFLAMYTEAFF. CDR3 nucleotides: TGTGCCAGCAGTTTCCTAGCAATGTACACTGAAGCTTTCTTT. The rearrangement joins TRBV28 to TRBJ1-1, with D unclear. This CDR3 is built from 14 residues. CDR1 is MDHEN and CDR2 is SYDVKM in the germline V gene. The V end lost 3 bases, the J end lost 3 bases, and 11 bases lay between the germline ends.

This chain links TRBV28 with TRBJ1-2; 9 bases align to TRBD1. The CDR3 runs to 15 residues. V was clipped by 5 bases and J by 2 bases; unmatched bases: 6. Per the germline V gene, CDR1 is MDHEN and CDR2 is SYDVKM. The CDR3: CASSPAGQGNYGYTF. The CDR3 DNA sequence: TGTGCCAGCAGTCCCGCGGGACAGGGCAACTATGGCTACACCTTC.

CDR3 DNA: TGTGCCAGTGACAGGGGGCTGGACGAGCAGTACTTC. Amino acids: CASDRGLDEQYF. The genes are TRBV2 and TRBJ2-7; 10 nucleotides line up with TRBD1. With 9 bases clipped from V and 5 bases from J, the junction kept 4 bases outside the gene matches. Germline V CDR1 and CDR2: SNHLY, FYNNEI. This CDR3 is 12 amino acids long.

The V and J genes are TRBV28 and TRBJ1-1, with TRBD1 matching over 8 bases. The CDR3 has 16 amino acids. CDR1 MDHEN and CDR2 SYDVKM come from the germline V gene. V lost 5 bases to trimming and J lost 4 bases; unmatched junction nucleotides: 12. The CDR3 coding sequence is TGTGCCAGCAGTCCCTTGGACAGGGCTAGAATCACTGAAGCTTTCTTT. It is translated as CASSPLDRARITEAFF.

The rearrangement joins TRBV2 to TRBJ2-5; a weak D match, TRBD1 (5 bases). The V and J ends lost 1 base and 2 bases respectively, with 11 bases between them. Germline V lookup: CDR1 SNHLY, CDR2 FYNNEI. The length of the CDR3 is 15 residues. The CDR3: CASSEGGRTQETQYF. The CDR3 DNA reads as TGTGCCAGCAGTGAAGGGGGCAGGACACAAGAGACCCAGTACTTC.

The V call is TRBV4-1, the J call TRBJ2-3; a possible D gene is TRBD2 (5 bases). Trimming took off 1 base at V and 4 bases at J, with 9 bases between the two ends. This CDR3 contains 14 residues. The V gene's germline CDR1 is MGHRA and CDR2 YSYEKL. This CDR3 is CASSQVPEADTQYF. CDR3 DNA sequence: TGCGCCAGCAGCCAAGTTCCGGAGGCAGATACGCAGTATTTT.

The chain links TRBV4-1 to TRBJ2-7; 12 positions agree with TRBD2. Germline lookup yields CDR1 MGHRA and CDR2 YSYEKL. Trimming took 1 base from V and 0 from J; bases not matched to a gene: 4. The CDR3 runs to 17 residues. This CDR3 is CASSQAASGRASYEQYF. As DNA, the CDR3 is TGCGCCAGCAGCCAAGCGGCTAGCGGGAGGGCCTCCTACGAGCAGTACTTC.

The rearrangement uses TRBV19 and TRBJ2-2, with TRBD1 identical over 9 bases. V shed 7 bases, J shed 2 bases, and the junction held 5 bases outside the gene matches. This CDR3 has 15 residues. Germline values: CDR1 LNHDA, CDR2 SQIVND (reference sequence). The CDR3 loop is CASMGGQGNTGELFF. DNA for the CDR3: TGTGCCAGTATGGGGGGACAGGGCAACACCGGGGAGCTGTTTTTT.

The chain recombines TRBV18 with TRBJ2-3; D is perhaps TRBD2 (6 bases). Trimming removed 4 bases from V and 1 base from J, with 12 bases in between. The germline gives CDR1 KGHSH, CDR2 LQKENI. The CDR3 is 15 residues long. The CDR3 is CASSRGGLRTDTQYF. The CDR3 bases are TGTGCCAGCTCACGGGGAGGACTACGCACAGATACGCAGTATTTT.

This chain joins TRBV4-2 and TRBJ2-1; 7 bases align to TRBD2. Germline V gene data show CDR1 as LGHNA and CDR2 as YNFKEQ. The V segment lost 7 bases and the J segment 5 bases; nucleotides outside the gene matches: 5. This CDR3 has 13 residues. In DNA form, the CDR3 reads TGTGCCAGCACCGTCGCGGGGGACAATGAGCAGTTCTTC. Translated: CASTVAGDNEQFF.

V gene TRBV27 combines with J gene TRBJ2-1; 12 nucleotides match TRBD2. The CDR3 loop spans 15 amino acids. V was clipped by 7 bases and J by 6 bases; unmatched bases: 7. CDR1 MNHEY and CDR2 SMNVEV come from the germline V gene (reference sequence). The CDR3 here is CASTGLAGGFNEQFF. CDR3 nucleotides: TGTGCCAGCACCGGGCTAGCGGGAGGGTTCAATGAGCAGTTCTTC.

As DNA, the CDR3 is TGTGCCAGCGGCGGACAGGGAGGGAATCAGCCCCAGCATTTT. This encodes CASGGQGGNQPQHF. V is TRBV2 and J is TRBJ1-5; 8 bases are a match to TRBD1. Losses at the gene ends were 8 bases for V and 4 bases for J; bases not matched to a gene: 7. The CDR3 length is 14 residues. Looked up from germline, CDR1 is SNHLY and CDR2 is FYNNEI.

The V and J genes are TRBV2 and TRBJ2-3; 7 bases map to TRBD2. V trimming: 8 bases; J trimming: 3 bases; junction bases outside the gene matches: 5. The CDR3 extends over 13 amino acids. CDR1 and CDR2 (germline): SNHLY, FYNNEI. CDR3 in amino acids: CASRLGGTDTQYF. Here the CDR3 DNA reads TGTGCCAGCCGCCTCGGGGGGACAGATACGCAGTATTTT. Looking up the rest from reference TRBV2 and TRBJ2-3 gives the full variable domain: EPEVTQTPSHQVTQMGQEVILRCVPISNHLYFYWYRQILGQKVEFLVSFYNNEISEKSEIFDDQFSVERPDGSNFTLKIRSTKLEDSAMYFCASRLGGTDTQYFGPGTRLTVL.

The V and J genes are TRBV7-2 and TRBJ2-7, with 9 positions matching TRBD1. Per the germline V gene, CDR1 is SGHTA and CDR2 is FQGNSA. The V segment lost 0 bases and the J segment 2 bases; nucleotides outside the gene matches: 8. CDR3 length equals 17 residues. In DNA, the CDR3 is TGTGCCAGCAGCTTAGCAATTACCGGGACAGGGCCCTACGAGCAGTACTTC. It yields the protein CASSLAITGTGPYEQYF.

The chain's CDR3 is CASFGQGTEAFF. In DNA, the CDR3 is TGTGCCAGCTTCGGACAGGGCACTGAAGCTTTCTTT. The rearrangement links TRBV28 to TRBJ1-1; 8 positions match TRBD1. CDR1 MDHEN and CDR2 SYDVKM come from the germline V gene. The ends lost 8 bases at V and 4 bases at J; junction bases unmatched: 3. The CDR3 contains 12 residues. Supplemented by reference TRBV28 and TRBJ1-1, the full variable domain reads DVKVTQSSRYLVKRTGEKVFLECVQDMDHENMFWYRQDPGLGLRLIYFSYDVKMKEKGDIPEGYSVSREKKERFSLILESASTNQTSMYLCASFGQGTEAFFGQGTRLTVV.